The entry below describes one T cell receptor beta chain. Profiled with immunoSEQ multiplex PCR; TCRdb holds only in-frame clones, not every one. The sample yields about 300,000 clones, nearly 90% seen once. The record originates from a study of blood T cell repertoires in COVID-19. Study-level information: PBMCs, B-cell-depleted T cells, or T cells provided the cDNA or gDNA that made up the material.

The sample taken for sequencing was peripheral blood. This TCR came from a woman in her twenties or thirties with COVID-19, enrolled during active disease.

The CDR3 region has the DNA TGTGCCAGCAGCTCGGGATCCGGGACAGCACAAGAGACCCAGTACTTC. Translation gives CASSSGSGTAQETQYF. The V gene is TRBV11-2, the J gene TRBJ2-5; 7 bases are shared with TRBD1. V lost 4 bases, J lost 2 bases, and 10 bases stayed unmatched. This CDR3 has 16 amino acids. CDR1 and CDR2 from the germline V gene are SGHAT and FQNNGV.